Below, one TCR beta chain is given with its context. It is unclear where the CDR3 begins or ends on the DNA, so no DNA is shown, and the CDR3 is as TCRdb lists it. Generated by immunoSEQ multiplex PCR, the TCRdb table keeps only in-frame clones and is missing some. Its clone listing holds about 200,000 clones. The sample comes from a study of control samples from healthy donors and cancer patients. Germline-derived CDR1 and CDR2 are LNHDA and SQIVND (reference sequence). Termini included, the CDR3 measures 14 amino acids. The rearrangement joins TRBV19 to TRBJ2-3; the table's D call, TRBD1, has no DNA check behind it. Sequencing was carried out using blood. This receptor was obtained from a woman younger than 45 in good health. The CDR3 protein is CASSILAGTDTQYF.